This T cell receptor (beta chain) was profiled in a study of blood T cell repertoires in COVID-19. In the study overall: T cells, B-cell-depleted T cells, or PBMCs supplied cDNA or gDNA.

Measured with immunoSEQ multiplex PCR; TCRdb has only the in-frame clones, and not every one. The sample yields about 330,000 clones, approximately 89% seen once. Participants spanned ages 18 to 89 years and resided in fewer than 30 US areas. Participants' reported clinical history set cohort assignment. The TCR originated in a woman younger than 45 who had recovered from COVID-19. Sequencing was carried out using PBMCs or T cells enriched from blood (not recorded which).

The CDR3 spells CATRQSFMNTEAFF. In DNA form, the CDR3 reads TGTGCCACCCGACAATCGTTCATGAACACTGAAGCTTTCTTT. J is TRBJ1-1 and V is TRBV2; D gene unclear. Trimming pared 10 bases from V and 0 bases from J, leaving 15 bases between. The CDR3 is made up of 14 amino acids. The germline V gene encodes CDR1 SNHLY and CDR2 FYNNEI.